One and the same sample provided the 24 T cell receptor beta chains below, sequenced in a study of cytomegalovirus exposure and HLA in healthy donors. PCR used 60 Vbeta primers and 13 Jbeta primers. Assay: immunoSEQ multiplex PCR; the TCRdb copy retains only in-frame clones and omits some. This table holds roughly 140,000 clones, about three quarters found once. Source material: PBMCs. These receptors were obtained from a male donor in good health and CMV-seronegative.

There are a few counts of this clone. The V and J genes are TRBV7-2 and TRBJ2-7, with D hard to call. The germline gives CDR1 SGHTA, CDR2 FQGNSA. This CDR3 region has 15 residues. V was pared by 1 base and J by 2 bases, with 12 bases between. The CDR3 is CASSLVSANPYEQYF. As DNA, the CDR3 is TGTGCCAGCAGCTTAGTATCAGCGAACCCCTACGAGCAGTACTTC.

This sequence joins TRBV4-3 and TRBJ1-4; no clear D. The germline V gene encodes CDR1 LGHNA and CDR2 YSLEER. This CDR3 has 13 residues. Trimming removed 2 bases at V and 3 bases at J, with 4 bases between. CDR3 DNA: TGCGCCAGCAGCCAACAGGCTAATGAAAAACTGTTTTTT. Protein: CASSQQANEKLFF.

The rearrangement uses TRBV5-8 and TRBJ2-5, with D unclear. The DNA matches TRBJ2-7 better at its end, which makes the J call doubtful. The CDR3 loop spans 11 amino acids. Per germline, CDR1 SGHTS and CDR2 YDEGEE. CDR3 coding DNA: TGTGCCAGCAGCTTAAACTACGAGCAGTACTTC. It specifies CASSLNYEQYF.

The V call is TRBV27, the J call TRBJ1-2; tentatively, D is TRBD1 (6 bases). This CDR3 region has 13 residues. Trimming left V 4 bases short and J 2 bases short, with 8 bases between. CDR1 and CDR2 (germline): MNHEY, SMNVEV (reference sequence). The CDR3 DNA follows: TGTGCCAGCAGTTACAGGGTCAACTATGGCTACACCTTC. Amino acids: CASSYRVNYGYTF.

This rearrangement joins TRBV5-4 to TRBJ2-2; 9 bases match TRBD2. V lost 1 base and J lost 7; bases outside the gene matches: 8. The CDR3 runs to 16 residues. Germline loops: CDR1 SGHNT, CDR2 YYREEE (reference sequence). The CDR3 nucleotides read TGTGCCAGCAGCTTGAGGAGCGGGAGGACTGTCGGGGAGCTGTTTTTT. Its translation is CASSLRSGRTVGELFF.

This clone occurred a few times. The chain recombines TRBV9 with TRBJ2-5, with 10 nucleotides matching TRBD1. The length of the CDR3 is 14 residues. J was trimmed by 5 bases and V by 2 bases; bases with no gene match: 3. Germline values: CDR1 SGDLS, CDR2 YYNGEE. CDR3 DNA sequence: TGTGCCAGCAGCGTGGAGGGACAGGGGGAGACCCAGTACTTC. Amino acids: CASSVEGQGETQYF.

V gene TRBV19 combines with J gene TRBJ2-1, with 8 bases fitting TRBD1. Trimming cost V 5 bases and J 7 bases; bases outside gene matches: 4. Germline V CDR1 and CDR2: LNHDA, SQIVND (reference sequence). This CDR3 has 13 residues. The CDR3 region is CASSPRQGNEQFF. The CDR3 DNA sequence: TGTGCCAGTAGTCCGCGACAGGGGAATGAGCAGTTCTTC.

This clone has only a few counts. The rearrangement links TRBV30 to TRBJ2-7; 10 bases agree with TRBD1. V shed 7 bases, J shed 7 bases, and the junction held 10 bases outside the gene matches. This CDR3 has 13 residues. Germline CDR1 and CDR2: GTSNPN and SVGIG (reference sequence). As DNA, the CDR3 is TGTGCCTCCGGACAGGGGGAGAGAGGTGAGCAGTACTTC. Amino acid sequence: CASGQGERGEQYF. Using reference TRBV30 and TRBJ2-7 for the parts outside the CDR3, the full variable domain is SQTIHQWPATLVQPVGSPLSLECTVEGTSNPNLYWYRQAAGRGLQLLFYSVGIGQISSEVPQNLSASRPQDRQFILSSKKLLLSDSGFYLCASGQGERGEQYFGPGTRLTVT.

The chain recombines TRBV4-2 with TRBJ2-3; the match to TRBD2 covers 13 bases. Trimming took 0 bases from V and 4 from J; bases not matched to a gene: 4. From germline, CDR1 is LGHNA and CDR2 YNFKEQ. The CDR3 loop spans 17 amino acids. The chain's CDR3 is CASSQDWTSGSADTQYF. DNA of the CDR3: TGTGCCAGCAGCCAAGATTGGACTAGCGGGAGTGCAGATACGCAGTATTTT.

V is TRBV9 and J is TRBJ2-7; D call uncertain. The CDR3 totals 12 residues. Trimming removed 3 bases at V and 5 bases at J, with 9 bases between. CDR1 is SGDLS and CDR2 is YYNGEE in the germline V gene. The CDR3 protein is CASSAPSNEQYF. Here the CDR3 DNA reads TGTGCCAGCAGCGCGCCTAGTAACGAGCAGTACTTC.

The chain combines TRBV6-6 with TRBJ1-4, with 7 positions matching TRBD1. The CDR3 contains 15 residues. CDR1 is MNHNY, CDR2 SVGAGI, per germline (reference sequence). V was clipped by 0 bases and J by 4 bases; unmatched bases: 2. The CDR3: CASSYSGQHNEKLFF. CDR3 DNA: TGTGCCAGCAGTTACTCGGGACAGCATAATGAAAAACTGTTTTTT.

This clone was observed a handful of times. Other nucleotide sequences in the sample specify the same CDR3. This chain uses TRBV4-3 with TRBJ1-3; no reliable D call. Trimming took 0 bases from V and 0 from J, leaving 9 bases between them. The length of the CDR3 is 16 residues. Looked up from germline, CDR1 is LGHNA and CDR2 is YSLEER. This CDR3 is CASSQETPGSGNTIYF. The CDR3, as DNA: TGCGCCAGCAGCCAAGAGACTCCCGGCTCTGGAAACACCATATATTTT.

V gene TRBV9 combines with J gene TRBJ2-7, with 12 bases lining up with TRBD1. In germline, CDR1 is SGDLS, CDR2 YYNGEE. The ends lost 2 bases at V and 5 bases at J; junction bases unmatched: 5. This CDR3 contains 15 residues. The chain's CDR3 is CASSVGQGARDEQYF. CDR3 in DNA: TGTGCCAGCAGCGTGGGACAGGGGGCAAGGGACGAGCAGTACTTC. Supplemented by reference TRBV9 and TRBJ2-7, the full variable domain reads DSGVTQTPKHLITATGQRVTLRCSPRSGDLSVYWYQQSLDQGLQFLIQYYNGEERAKGNILERFSAQQFPDLHSELNLSSLELGDSALYFCASSVGQGARDEQYFGPGTRLTVT.

This clone was recorded only once. J is TRBJ2-1 and V is TRBV11-2; tentatively, D is TRBD1 (5 bases). Germline values: CDR1 SGHAT, CDR2 FQNNGV. Trimming took 5 bases from V and 10 from J, leaving 21 bases between them. The CDR3 length is 15 residues. CDR3 in amino acids: CASSLRRKGSDEQFF. The CDR3 nucleotides are TGTGCCAGCAGCCTAAGAAGGAAGGGGTCCGACGAGCAGTTCTTC.

V and J are TRBV4-2 and TRBJ2-1, with 10 bases matching TRBD1. This CDR3 region has 16 residues. Trimming removed 2 bases from V and 3 bases from J; junction bases left unmatched: 4. The germline V gene encodes CDR1 LGHNA and CDR2 YNFKEQ. The DNA for the CDR3 is TGTGCCAGCAGCCAAAGGACAGGGGGGGGCTACAATGAGCAGTTCTTC. Amino acids: CASSQRTGGGYNEQFF.

The V call is TRBV19, the J call TRBJ1-2; possibly TRBD1 for D (5 bases). Germline CDR1 reads LNHDA; CDR2 reads SQIVND (reference sequence). V lost 1 base and J 4 bases, leaving 7 bases between the germline ends. There are 13 residues in the CDR3. The CDR3, as DNA: TGTGCCAGTAGTATAGGCAGGGCCTATGGCTACACCTTC. Residues: CASSIGRAYGYTF.

The chain has TRBV21-1 and TRBJ2-6; the D segment call TRBD1 is taken from the table without a DNA check. TRBV21-1 is reported as a pseudogene. This CDR3 is built from 19 residues. The DNA of the CDR3 is TGTGCCAGCAGCATACTCCGGGACAGGAGAGGAGCGGGGGCCAACGTCCTGACTTTC. Protein: CASSILRDRRGAGANVLTF.

DNA of the CDR3: TGCAGCGTTATGGGACAACTAACCTACAATGAGCAGTTCTTC. It specifies CSVMGQLTYNEQFF. The V gene is TRBV29-1, the J gene TRBJ2-1, with D possibly matching TRBD1 (6 bases). The V gene lost 5 bases and the J gene lost 2 bases, with 13 bases spanning the gap. CDR3 length: 14 residues. CDR1 SQVTM and CDR2 ANQGSEA come from the germline V gene.

With regard to this clone: Other DNA sequences within the sample encode an identical CDR3. The V and J genes are TRBV7-9 and TRBJ2-7; D gene ambiguous. The length of the CDR3 is 14 residues. Trimming pared 5 bases from V and 2 bases from J, leaving 13 bases between. Per the germline V gene, CDR1 is SEHNR and CDR2 is FQNEAQ (reference sequence). The CDR3: CASSPQDFTYEQYF. The CDR3 DNA reads as TGTGCCAGCAGCCCCCAGGATTTCACCTACGAGCAGTACTTC. Full variable domain (rest looked up from reference TRBV7-9 and TRBJ2-7): DTGVSQNPRHKITKRGQNVTFRCDPISEHNRLYWYRQTLGQGPEFLTYFQNEAQLEKSRLLSDRFSAERPKGSFSTLEIQRTEQGDSAMYLCASSPQDFTYEQYFGPGTRLTVT.

This clone was recorded a few times. The chain combines TRBV5-1 with TRBJ1-1; possible D gene TRBD1, 5 bases. The ends were cut back, 4 bases at V and 1 base at J, with 8 bases in the middle. This CDR3 comprises 13 residues. Germline loops: CDR1 SGHRS, CDR2 YFSETQ. The CDR3 DNA sequence: TGCGCCAGCAGCGCTACAGGGAACACTGAAGCTTTCTTT. Translating it yields CASSATGNTEAFF.

The rearrangement uses TRBV14 and TRBJ1-1; D not certain. CDR3 length: 13 amino acids. Germline V gene lookup returns CDR1 SGHDN and CDR2 FVKESK. V lost 1 base and J lost 1, with 4 bases in between. CDR3 bases: TGTGCCAGCAGCCAAGGACAGAACACTGAAGCTTTCTTT. Its translation: CASSQGQNTEAFF.

This clone was detected only once. The CDR3 here is CASSLDFGTSAQYF. The CDR3 DNA sequence: TGCGCCAGCAGCTTGGACTTCGGGACAAGTGCGCAGTATTTT. The chain is built from TRBV5-1 and TRBJ2-3, with D perhaps matching TRBD1 (6 bases). Germline CDR1 and CDR2: SGHRS and YFSETQ. Trimming shortened V by 0 bases and J by 10 bases, and 15 bases separated the two germline ends. The CDR3 runs to 14 residues.

The chain recombines TRBV30 with TRBJ1-1; tentative D call: TRBD1 (5 bases). V lost 2 bases and J 4 bases, leaving 14 bases between the germline ends. CDR3 size: 14 residues. Germline CDR1 and CDR2: GTSNPN and SVGIG (reference sequence). Here the CDR3 reads CAWSKGLGSTEAFF. The CDR3 DNA follows: TGTGCCTGGAGTAAGGGACTGGGGAGCACTGAAGCTTTCTTT.

V and J are TRBV4-1 and TRBJ2-5; 15 bases are shared with TRBD2. Germline assignment: CDR1 MGHRA and CDR2 YSYEKL. The CDR3 consists of 19 residues. Losses at the gene ends were 0 bases for V and 1 base for J; bases not matched to a gene: 6. CDR3 protein: CASSQEGTSGGLPQETQYF. The CDR3, as DNA: TGCGCCAGCAGCCAAGAAGGGACTAGCGGGGGGCTGCCCCAAGAGACCCAGTACTTC.